This T cell receptor beta chain was sequenced for a study of T-cell reconstitution after alpha-beta-depleted transplantation in children. V lost 5 bases and J 2 bases, leaving 7 bases between the germline ends. This CDR3 has 12 amino acids. This clonotype was counted only a few times. As it was prepared, the TCRbeta library received unique molecular identifiers. TCRdb recomputed calls from the PCR reads with MiXCR, one row per CDR3 protein. The sample carries more than 550,000 distinct CDR3 sequences, about 10% recorded once. The clonotype originates from a human donor who donated a stem cell graft to a child with acute myeloid leukemia. The sample here was PBMCs from the stem cell graft donor, taken from the stem cell graft. V is TRBV12-3 or TRBV12-4 and J is TRBJ2-7; D is uncertain. The CDR3 bases are TGTGCCAGCAGTATAGGAACCTACGAGCAGTACTTC. Amino acid sequence: CASSIGTYEQYF.